The next 30 T cell receptor beta chains were all read from a single sample in a study of T cells in women clearing cervical HPV infection. Data came from immunoSEQ multiplex PCR; TCRdb stores just in-frame clones and leaves some out. This repertoire includes some 30,000 clones. Sequences were obtained from blood buffy coat. These receptors were taken from a woman aged 18 to 75 with a cervical HPV16 infection that either progressed to CIN3+ or cleared (not recorded which).

Incomplete CDR3 DNA: TGCGCCAGCAGCCAAGATTTTAGTTCACCC. It encodes CASSQDFSSP. The entire CDR3 sequence reads CASSQDFSSPLHF. The chain joins TRBV4-1 to TRBJ1-6; no firm D call. The read ends 3 residues before the CDR3 terminus; that terminus is restored from the germline J gene. In germline, CDR1 is MGHRA, CDR2 YSYEKL. The CDR3 totals 13 residues. V gave up 0 bases and J gave up 9 bases, with 6 bases separating them.

About this clone: Sequencing ends 3 residues short of the CDR3 end; the germline J gene provides the rest. The chain joins TRBV2 to TRBJ2-2, with a tentative D call TRBD2 (6 bases). This CDR3 has 14 residues. Trimming pared 5 bases from V and 5 bases from J, leaving 12 bases between. Germline-derived CDR1 and CDR2 are SNHLY and FYNNEI. Partial CDR3 DNA: TGTGCCAGCAGTTTCCGGGGGATAACCGGGGAG. This gives the protein CASSFRGITGE. The full CDR3 protein reads CASSFRGITGELFF.

Concerning this clone itself: The read ends 3 residues before the CDR3 terminus; that terminus is restored from the germline J gene. The genes are TRBV10-2 and TRBJ2-3; 16 bases are a match to TRBD2. Unmatched junction bases numbered 12, after V lost 10 bases and J lost 2 bases. CDR1 WSHSY and CDR2 SAAADI come from the germline V gene. CDR3 length equals 18 residues. The covered CDR3 bases are TGCGCCACCCTGCCGGGACTAGCGGGGGGGCGAGTCACAGATACG. Translated: CATLPGLAGGRVTDT. The complete CDR3 sequence is CATLPGLAGGRVTDTQYF.

A note on this clone: Read data end 3 residues before the CDR3 end; the end is taken from the germline J gene. The V call is TRBV6-1, the J call TRBJ2-3, with D possibly matching TRBD1 (5 bases). Germline V gives CDR1 MNHNS, CDR2 SASEGT. The CDR3 spans 11 residues. CDR3 DNA, as far as it was read: TGTGCCAGCAGTGATATCAGGGCG. This encodes CASSDIRA. The full CDR3 reads CASSDIRAQYF.

In the case of this clone: The CDR3 goes on 3 residues after the read ends, and that part is filled in from the germline J gene. The chain combines TRBV5-1 with TRBJ1-2, with 9 bases aligning to TRBD1. The CDR3 consists of 14 residues. After removal of 2 bases from V and 6 bases from J, the junction contained 5 bases not matched to a gene. CDR1 is SGHRS, CDR2 YFSETQ, per germline. The sequenced CDR3 bases are TGCGCCAGCAGCTTAACAGGGGGCGTGGATGGC. Amino acids: CASSLTGGVDG. The whole CDR3 protein is CASSLTGGVDGYTF.

As to this clone: The CDR3 end falls 3 residues outside the read, so it is completed with the germline J gene. The chain couples TRBV12-3 or TRBV12-4 to TRBJ1-3, with TRBD1 matching 7 bases. The CDR3 is 15 amino acids. The J segment lost 4 bases and the V segment lost 6 bases, leaving 9 bases of the junction unmatched. CDR3 in amino acids: CASRRTGEYGNTIYF. The CDR3 DNA, read in part, is TGTGCCAGCAGGAGAACAGGGGAATACGGAAACACC.

As for this clone: Read sequence stops 3 residues before the CDR3 end, and the germline J gene provides the missing end. This sequence joins TRBV6-7 and TRBJ2-5; 9 bases fit TRBD1. TRBV6-7 belongs to the ORF category, with a function that is uncertain. J gave up 3 bases and V 7 bases, and 6 bases lay outside the gene matches. The CDR3 has 14 residues. CDR3 DNA (partial): TGTGCCAGCAAGCGAGGACAGGGGAAAGAGACC. Encoded protein: CASKRGQGKET. From start to end, the CDR3 is CASKRGQGKETQYF.

In regard to this clone: Read coverage stops 3 residues before the CDR3 terminus; the germline J gene supplies the remainder. The gene calls are TRBV12-3 or TRBV12-4 and TRBJ2-3; a weak D match, TRBD1 (5 bases). The V gene lost 1 base and the J gene lost 6 bases, with 14 bases spanning the gap. This CDR3 region has 15 residues. CDR3 bases read: TGTGCCAGCAGTTTAGTTGGCAGGGCGCGGGATACG. Its translation: CASSLVGRARDT. The CDR3, in full, reads CASSLVGRARDTQYF.

With respect to this clone: The read ends 3 residues before the CDR3 terminus; that terminus is restored from the germline J gene. The chain carries TRBV2 and TRBJ1-1, with a weak D call TRBD1 (5 bases). Trimming shortened V by 5 bases and J by 3 bases, and 16 bases separated the two germline ends. Germline values: CDR1 SNHLY, CDR2 FYNNEI. The CDR3 consists of 15 residues. The CDR3 region is CASSTLGGSDTEAFF. CDR3 DNA (partial): TGTGCCAGCAGTACTCTCGGGGGGTCGGACACTGAA.

A remark on this clone: The read terminates 3 residues before the CDR3 end, so the remaining end is supplied by the germline J gene. The chain joins TRBV2 to TRBJ1-5; possibly TRBD1 for D (5 bases). CDR1 SNHLY and CDR2 FYNNEI come from the germline V gene. Trimming removed 4 bases from V and 5 bases from J, with 15 bases in between. The CDR3 contains 15 residues. The CDR3 DNA, read in part, is TGTGCCAGCAGTGCCCGGGAGACAGCACATCAGCCC. Encoded protein: CASSARETAHQP. In full, the CDR3 reads CASSARETAHQPQHF.

Concerning this clone itself: The read terminates 3 residues before the CDR3 end, so the remaining end is supplied by the germline J gene. The rearrangement links TRBV29-1 to TRBJ1-1; the match to TRBD1 covers 8 bases. Germline V CDR1 and CDR2: SQVTM, ANQGSEA. This CDR3 has 13 residues. J lost 6 bases, V lost 6 bases, and 9 bases had no gene match. CDR3 region: CSVAGRGLAEAFF. The sequenced CDR3 bases are TGCAGCGTCGCGGGCAGGGGGCTTGCTGAA.

In the case of this clone: The CDR3 end lies 3 residues beyond the end of the read and is filled in from the germline J gene. V gene TRBV20-1 combines with J gene TRBJ1-1; no definite D call. Looked up from germline, CDR1 is DFQATT and CDR2 is SNEGSKA (reference sequence). CDR3 length equals 14 residues. V gave up 3 bases and J gave up 1 base, with 12 bases separating them. The CDR3 DNA, read in part, is TGCAGTGCTAGTCGAGGCCTCGAGAACACTGAA. Amino acids: CSASRGLENTE. The full CDR3 sequence reads CSASRGLENTEAFF.

Of note for this clone: The observed sequence ends 3 residues before the CDR3 terminus, with the missing tail filled in from the germline J gene. This chain connects TRBV2 to TRBJ1-2, with D unclear. The germline gives CDR1 SNHLY, CDR2 FYNNEI. The CDR3 is 11 amino acids. This chain's CDR3 is CASSEGSVYTF. CDR3 DNA (partial): TGTGCCAGCAGTGAAGGTTCGGTC. The variable domain in full, completed from reference TRBV2 and TRBJ1-2, reads EPEVTQTPSHQVTQMGQEVILRCVPISNHLYFYWYRQILGQKVEFLVSFYNNEISEKSEIFDDQFSVERPDGSNFTLKIRSTKLEDSAMYFCASSEGSVYTFGSGTRLTVV.

Concerning this clone itself: The observed sequence ends 3 residues before the CDR3 terminus, with the missing tail filled in from the germline J gene. This chain links TRBV5-6 with TRBJ1-4; D is possibly TRBD1 (6 bases). The CDR3 contains 14 residues. Germline CDR1 SGHDT, CDR2 YYEEEE. The ends were cut back, 0 bases at V and 6 bases at J, with 9 bases in the middle. The CDR3 spells CASSLGGLYEKLFF. The sequenced part of the CDR3 DNA is TGTGCCAGCAGCTTGGGGGGGCTCTATGAAAAA.

Comment on this clone: The read finishes 3 residues shy of the CDR3 end, and the germline J gene is used to complete it. This chain uses TRBV5-4 with TRBJ1-4; a weak D match, TRBD1 (6 bases). The CDR3 length is 15 residues. Germline V gene lookup returns CDR1 SGHNT and CDR2 YYREEE (reference sequence). The sequenced CDR3 bases are TGTGCCAGCAAGCCAGACACAGGGTTGGTTTCACCA. It encodes CASKPDTGLVSP. The full CDR3 is CASKPDTGLVSPLFF.

A remark on this clone: The sequence runs out 3 residues before the end of the CDR3; the remainder is reconstructed from the germline J gene. The gene calls are TRBV6-1 and TRBJ2-2; tentatively, D is TRBD1 (5 bases). The CDR3 contains 15 residues. Germline V CDR1 and CDR2: MNHNS, SASEGT. CDR3 loop: CASSGQRGLNEKLFF. CDR3 DNA (partial): TGTGCCAGCAGTGGCCAAAGGGGTCTAAATGAAAAG.

On this clone itself: The read gets to within 3 residues of the CDR3 end, and the germline J gene fills in the rest. The V call is TRBV20-1, the J call TRBJ1-4, with 12 bases matching TRBD1. Germline values: CDR1 DFQATT, CDR2 SNEGSKA (reference sequence). V was pared by 3 bases and J by 7 bases, with 9 bases of the junction left unmatched. CDR3 length: 16 residues. The sequenced part of the CDR3 DNA is TGCAGTGCTAGGGGACAGGGGGCTTTTCTCGGTGAAAAA. Its translation is CSARGQGAFLGEK. From start to end, the CDR3 is CSARGQGAFLGEKLFF.

With respect to this clone: The CDR3 extends 3 residues past the end of the read, so its final part is completed from the germline J gene. This chain uses TRBV7-9 with TRBJ1-2; D is unclear. Germline V lookup: CDR1 SEHNR, CDR2 FQNEAQ (reference sequence). The length of the CDR3 is 12 residues. The DNA read from the CDR3 is TGTGCCAGCAGCCAAACGCACTACGAC. It translates to CASSQTHYD. The whole CDR3 is CASSQTHYDYTF.

Of note for this clone: The read ends 3 residues early relative to the CDR3; the germline J gene fills the gap. This chain uses TRBV7-8 with TRBJ2-4; TRBD1 agrees at 10 bases. The CDR3 spans 15 residues. The germline CDR1 and CDR2 sequences are SGHVS and FQNEAQ. The CDR3 DNA, read in part, is TGTGCCAGCAGCTCAGGACAGGGGGTCCAAGAGACT. As protein: CASSSGQGVQET. The full CDR3 sequence reads CASSSGQGVQETQYF.

As to this clone: The read terminates 3 residues before the CDR3 end, so the remaining end is supplied by the germline J gene. The V gene is TRBV7-9, the J gene TRBJ1-2; D is ambiguous. The CDR3 runs 13 residues. The germline V and J ends were trimmed by 3 bases and 2 bases, with 7 bases remaining between them. CDR1 and CDR2 from the germline V gene are SEHNR and FQNEAQ (reference sequence). The part of the CDR3 DNA that was read is TGTGCCAGCAGCTTCCCTCCCAACTATGGC. Translated, it gives CASSFPPNYG. Given in full, the CDR3 is CASSFPPNYGYTF.

In regard to this clone: The CDR3 end lies 3 residues beyond the end of the read and is filled in from the germline J gene. V and J are TRBV20-1 and TRBJ1-4; D uncertain. The CDR3 runs to 14 residues. Germline V gene sequence: CDR1 DFQATT, CDR2 SNEGSKA (reference sequence). V was trimmed by 0 bases and J by 3 bases, leaving 8 bases between them. The sequenced part of the CDR3 DNA is TGCAGTGCTAGAGACAGAAAATCTAATGAAAAA. Translating gives CSARDRKSNEK. The CDR3 as a whole reads CSARDRKSNEKLFF.

As for this clone: With the read ending 3 residues before the CDR3 end, the germline J gene is used to fill in that end. The chain combines TRBV18 with TRBJ2-6; 7 positions agree with TRBD1. CDR1 is KGHSH, CDR2 LQKENI, per germline. The CDR3 totals 18 residues. Trimming took 1 base from V and 1 from J; bases not matched to a gene: 7. CDR3 in amino acids: CASSPLGDSSSGANVLTF. The covered CDR3 bases are TGTGCCAGCTCACCACTAGGGGACAGTTCGTCTGGGGCCAACGTC.

On this clone: The read stops 3 residues short of the end of the CDR3; the missing end is completed from the germline J gene. The J gene is TRBJ2-7, the V gene TRBV13; 9 positions match TRBD1. Germline-derived CDR1 and CDR2 are PRHDT and FYEKMQ (reference sequence). The CDR3 is 14 amino acids. The CDR3 reads CASQDRGSSYEQYF. The covered CDR3 bases are TGTGCAAGCCAGGACAGGGGCAGCTCCTACGAG.

As concerns this clone: The CDR3 end lies 3 residues beyond the end of the read and is filled in from the germline J gene. This chain joins TRBV12-3 or TRBV12-4 and TRBJ1-1, with 7 bases that match TRBD1. The CDR3 runs to 16 residues. With V trimmed by 5 bases and J by 4 bases, 13 bases remained unmatched. The CDR3 loop is CASSLYRGFGSTEAFF. The part of the CDR3 DNA that was read is TGTGCCAGCAGTCTTTACAGGGGATTCGGGAGCACTGAA.

A note on this clone: Sequencing ends 3 residues short of the CDR3 end; the germline J gene provides the rest. The chain carries TRBV6-2 or TRBV6-3 and TRBJ2-7; 8 nucleotides agree with TRBD1. Trimming at V came to 4 bases and at J to 3 bases, leaving 5 bases not matched to a gene. Germline-derived CDR1 and CDR2 are MNHEY and SVGEGT. CDR3 length: 14 amino acids. CDR3 bases read: TGTGCCAGCAGTTCCGGGACAGGAGACTACGAG. As protein: CASSSGTGDYE. The CDR3 reads in full as CASSSGTGDYEQYF.

Here the CDR3 reads CASSFRGSYEQYF. The CDR3 DNA, read in part, is TGTGCCAGCAGTTTTCGGGGGTCCTACGAG. The chain uses TRBV12-3 or TRBV12-4 and TRBJ2-7; D is perhaps TRBD2 (6 bases). The CDR3 extends 3 residues past the end of the read, so its final part is completed from the germline J gene. The length of the CDR3 is 13 residues. The V end lost 3 bases, the J end lost 1 base, and 7 bases lay between the germline ends.

Points on this clone: The read is 3 residues too short to cover the CDR3 end, so that end is filled in from the germline J gene. The J gene is TRBJ1-1, the V gene TRBV7-9; 9 nucleotides line up with TRBD1. This CDR3 has 13 residues. Germline V lookup: CDR1 SEHNR, CDR2 FQNEAQ (reference sequence). J was trimmed by 3 bases and V by 6 bases; bases with no gene match: 2. Incomplete CDR3 DNA: TGTGCCAGCAGAGGGACAGGGTACACTGAA. It translates to CASRGTGYTE. The whole CDR3 protein reads CASRGTGYTEAFF.

A word on this clone: The read is 3 residues too short to cover the CDR3 end, so that end is filled in from the germline J gene. The chain carries TRBV5-6 and TRBJ2-5, with 9 nucleotides matching TRBD1. Trimming took 2 bases from V and 5 from J; bases not matched to a gene: 4. The germline V gene encodes CDR1 SGHDT and CDR2 YYEEEE. The CDR3 extends over 14 amino acids. CDR3 DNA, as far as it was read: TGTGCCAGCAGCTTCGGACAGGGGCGGGAGACC. Translating it yields CASSFGQGRET. The whole CDR3 sequence reads CASSFGQGRETQYF.

Regarding this clone: The CDR3 extends 3 residues past the end of the read, so its final part is completed from the germline J gene. The chain has TRBV4-2 and TRBJ1-4; D remains ambiguous. Germline V gene lookup returns CDR1 LGHNA and CDR2 YNFKEQ. The CDR3 is 16 amino acids. V lost 0 bases and J 8 bases, leaving 16 bases between the germline ends. The CDR3 loop reads CASSQDFGSFTEKLFF. The covered CDR3 bases are TGTGCCAGCAGCCAAGATTTCGGGTCGTTTACCGAAAAA.

In regard to this clone: The CDR3 end lies 3 residues beyond the end of the read and is filled in from the germline J gene. The chain employs TRBV18 and TRBJ2-5; the D gene is possibly TRBD2 (6 bases). The germline V gene has CDR1 KGHSH and CDR2 LQKENI. CDR3 length equals 13 residues. V was pared by 10 bases and J by 4 bases, with 16 bases between. CDR3 DNA (partial): TGTGCCACGGGAGCAGGGAAAGCAGAGACC. This sequence encodes CATGAGKAET. The full CDR3 protein is CATGAGKAETQYF.